The next 13 T cell receptor beta chains were all read from a single sample in a study of blood T cell repertoires in COVID-19. Here immunoSEQ multiplex PCR was the method, and the copy in TCRdb shows in-frame clones only, minus some. The table records 240,000 or so clones, about 86% of them present only once. Sequenced material: peripheral blood. The receptors stem from a woman older than 75 with acute or convalescent COVID-19.

The chain couples TRBV12-5 to TRBJ1-2; 7 positions agree with TRBD1. V shed 9 bases, J shed 4 bases, and the junction held 17 bases outside the gene matches. The V gene's germline CDR1 is LGHNT and CDR2 FRNRAP. The CDR3 contains 16 residues. The CDR3 region is CASLPPGTADPYGYTF. In DNA, the CDR3 is TGTGCTAGCCTTCCGCCAGGGACAGCGGATCCCTATGGCTACACCTTC.

The CDR3 region is CARGDRNEQYF. CDR3 sequence (DNA): TGCGCCAGGGGAGACAGGAACGAGCAGTACTTC. V gene TRBV5-1 combines with J gene TRBJ2-7; D is perhaps TRBD1 (6 bases). The CDR3 length is 11 residues. Germline V CDR1 and CDR2: SGHRS, YFSETQ. With 8 bases removed from V and 5 bases from J, the gap between germline ends came to 11 bases. The full variable domain, rest sourced from reference TRBV5-1 and TRBJ2-7, is KAGVTQTPRYLIKTRGQQVTLSCSPISGHRSVSWYQQTPGQGLQFLFEYFSETQRNKGNFPGRFSGRQFSNSRSEMNVSTLELGDSALYLCARGDRNEQYFGPGTRLTVT.

The J gene is TRBJ2-5, the V gene TRBV12-3 or TRBV12-4; no firm D call. CDR3 length: 13 residues. Trimming removed 3 bases at V and 7 bases at J, with 12 bases between. CDR3 in amino acids: CASSLRATGTQYF. CDR3 in DNA: TGTGCCAGCAGTTTGAGAGCGACTGGGACCCAGTACTTC.

The chain carries TRBV11-1 and TRBJ2-7; D remains ambiguous. This CDR3 comprises 14 residues. The germline V gene has CDR1 SGHAT and CDR2 FQDESV (reference sequence). Trimming cost V 0 bases and J 3 bases, with 9 bases left between them. CDR3 bases: TGTGCCAGCAGCTTAGCGGTTCTAGGCTACGAGCAGTACTTC. Its translation: CASSLAVLGYEQYF.

This chain uses TRBV7-9 with TRBJ2-1, with 11 bases that match TRBD2. The CDR3 runs to 14 residues. The trim removed 3 bases at V and 9 bases at J, leaving 4 bases unmatched. Germline-derived CDR1 and CDR2 are SEHNR and FQNEAQ (reference sequence). CDR3 amino acids: CASSFSGGAAEQFF. The CDR3, as DNA: TGTGCCAGCAGCTTTAGCGGGGGGGCCGCTGAGCAGTTCTTC.

This chain joins TRBV12-3 or TRBV12-4 and TRBJ1-1, with D possibly matching TRBD1 (6 bases). The CDR3 loop spans 13 amino acids. V dropped 6 bases and J dropped 6 bases, with 14 bases sitting between them. In nucleotides, the CDR3 is TGTGCCAGCAGCATACAGGGAAGGGCTGAAGCTTTCTTT. Encoded protein: CASSIQGRAEAFF.

The chain has TRBV7-8 and TRBJ1-2, with TRBD1 identical over 9 bases. CDR1 SGHVS and CDR2 FQNEAQ come from the germline V gene. After removal of 5 bases from V and 1 base from J, the junction contained 8 bases not matched to a gene. This CDR3 is 16 amino acids long. This CDR3 reads CASSRSWTGVNYGYTF. DNA of the CDR3: TGTGCCAGCAGCCGCTCCTGGACAGGGGTTAACTATGGCTACACCTTC.

The chain joins TRBV30 to TRBJ1-1; 10 bases are a match to TRBD1. V lost 3 bases and J lost 4; bases outside the gene matches: 11. The CDR3 loop spans 16 amino acids. The V gene's germline CDR1 is GTSNPN and CDR2 SVGIG (reference sequence). The CDR3 DNA follows: TGTGCCTGGAGAGACCCCGGGACAGGGGTGGGCACTGAAGCTTTCTTT. It specifies CAWRDPGTGVGTEAFF.

Points on this clone: This CDR3 is also generated by other DNA sequences in the sample. This chain links TRBV6-1 with TRBJ1-6, with D perhaps matching TRBD1 (5 bases). Per germline, CDR1 MNHNS and CDR2 SASEGT. V was cut by 0 bases and J by 7 bases, with 7 bases left in between. This CDR3 comprises 14 residues. The CDR3 region has the DNA TGTGCCAGCAGTGAAGCAAACAGGAATTCACCCCTCCACTTT. This encodes CASSEANRNSPLHF.

V is TRBV7-6 and J is TRBJ1-1, with 10 bases that match TRBD1. The ends lost 4 bases at V and 5 bases at J; junction bases unmatched: 7. The germline gives CDR1 SGHVS, CDR2 FNYEAQ. The CDR3 spans 15 residues. The CDR3 DNA is TGTGCCAGCAGCTCCGGACAGGGGGTGGTAACTGAAGCTTTCTTT. Encoded protein: CASSSGQGVVTEAFF. The full variable domain, rest sourced from reference TRBV7-6 and TRBJ1-1, is GAGVSQSPRYKVTKRGQDVALRCDPISGHVSLYWYRQALGQGPEFLTYFNYEAQQDKSGLPNDRFSAERPEGSISTLTIQRTEQRDSAMYRCASSSGQGVVTEAFFGQGTRLTVV.

The chain recombines TRBV29-1 with TRBJ1-2, with 10 nucleotides matching TRBD1. The germline V gene encodes CDR1 SQVTM and CDR2 ANQGSEA. There are 14 residues in the CDR3. V was pared by 1 base and J by 4 bases, with 3 bases of the junction left unmatched. Written as DNA, the CDR3 is TGCAGCGTTGAAGGGACAGGGGGAGGCTATGGCTACACCTTC. Protein product: CSVEGTGGGYGYTF.

The rearrangement links TRBV23-1 to TRBJ1-4; D not certain. TRBV23-1 has ORF status, its function being uncertain. The CDR3 consists of 16 residues. Trimming removed 4 bases at V and 6 bases at J, with 18 bases between. CDR3 coding DNA: TGCGCCAGCAGTCCTCAGACAAGACTAATAGATGAAAAACTGTTTTTT. Translating gives CASSPQTRLIDEKLFF.

The chain couples TRBV5-8 to TRBJ2-3; TRBD1 matches 10 bases. The V gene end was trimmed by 3 bases and the J gene end by 6 bases; junction bases not matched to a gene: 4. The CDR3 covers 14 residues. The germline gives CDR1 SGHTS, CDR2 YDEGEE. For the CDR3, the DNA is TGTGCCAGCAGCTCCGGACAGGGGGTTGATACGCAGTATTTT. This codes for CASSSGQGVDTQYF.